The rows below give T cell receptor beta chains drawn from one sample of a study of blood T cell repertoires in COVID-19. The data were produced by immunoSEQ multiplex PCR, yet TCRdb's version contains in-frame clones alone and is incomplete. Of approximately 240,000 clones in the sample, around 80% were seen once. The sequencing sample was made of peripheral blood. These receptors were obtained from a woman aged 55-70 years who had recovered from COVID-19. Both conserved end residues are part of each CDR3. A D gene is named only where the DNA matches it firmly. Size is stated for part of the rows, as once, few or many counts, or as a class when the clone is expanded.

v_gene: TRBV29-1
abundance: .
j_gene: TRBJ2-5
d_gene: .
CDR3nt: TGCAGCGTTGAAGAGCTAAGCCCGGAGACCCAGTACTTC
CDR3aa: CSVEELSPETQYF

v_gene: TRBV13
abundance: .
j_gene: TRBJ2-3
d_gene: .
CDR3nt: TGTGCCAGCAGCTTAGGGATGGAGACGCAGTATTTT
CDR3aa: CASSLGMETQYF

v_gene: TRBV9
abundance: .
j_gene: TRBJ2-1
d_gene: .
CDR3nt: TGTGCCAGCAGCGTAGGGCGGGGCTTATACAATGAGCAGTTCTTC
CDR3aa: CASSVGRGLYNEQFF

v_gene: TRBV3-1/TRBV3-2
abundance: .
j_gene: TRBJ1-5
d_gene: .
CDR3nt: TGTGCCAGCAGCCAAGCTGTTAGCAATCAGCCCCAGCATTTT
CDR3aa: CASSQAVSNQPQHF

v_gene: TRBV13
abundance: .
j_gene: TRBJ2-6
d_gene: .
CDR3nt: TGTGCCAGCGGGGCGGGGTCAGGGGCCAACGTCCTGACTTTC
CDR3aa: CASGAGSGANVLTF

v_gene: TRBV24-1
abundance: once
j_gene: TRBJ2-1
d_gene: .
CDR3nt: TGTGCCACCAGTGATTTGTCCGGCAATGAGCAGTTCTTC
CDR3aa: CATSDLSGNEQFF

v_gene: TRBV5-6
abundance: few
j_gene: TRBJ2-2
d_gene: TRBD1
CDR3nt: TGTGCCAGCAGCTTGACAGGGGTGCTAAGGAACACCGGGGAGCTGTTTTTT
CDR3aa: CASSLTGVLRNTGELFF

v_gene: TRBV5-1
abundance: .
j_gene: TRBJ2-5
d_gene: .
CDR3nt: TGCGCCAGCAGCGCCGCGCTCCAAGAGACCCAGTACTTC
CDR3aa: CASSAALQETQYF

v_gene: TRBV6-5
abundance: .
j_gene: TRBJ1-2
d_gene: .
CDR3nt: TGTGCCAGCAGTAGGGACACCTCCTATGGCTACACCTTC
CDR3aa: CASSRDTSYGYTF

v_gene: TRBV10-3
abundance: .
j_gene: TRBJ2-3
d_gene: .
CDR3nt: TGTGCCATCAGTCAACGGACAGATACGCAGTATTTT
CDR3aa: CAISQRTDTQYF

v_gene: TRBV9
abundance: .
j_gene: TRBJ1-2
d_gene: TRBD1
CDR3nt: TGTGCCAGCAGCTCAGACCCAGGGGGTTATGGCTACACCTTC
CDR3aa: CASSSDPGGYGYTF

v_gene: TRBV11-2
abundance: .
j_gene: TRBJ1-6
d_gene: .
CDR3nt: TGTGCCAGCAGCATTAGCGGGAGGGAATTCGGACCCCTCCACTTT
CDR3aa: CASSISGREFGPLHF

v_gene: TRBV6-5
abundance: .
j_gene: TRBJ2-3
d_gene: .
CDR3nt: TGTGCCAGCAGTTACTCGGACACGAGCACAGATACGCAGTATTTT
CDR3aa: CASSYSDTSTDTQYF

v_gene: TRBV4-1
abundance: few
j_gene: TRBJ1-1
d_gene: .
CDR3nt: TGCGCCAGCAGCCAAGGTCAGATGAACACTGAAGCTTTCTTT
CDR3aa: CASSQGQMNTEAFF

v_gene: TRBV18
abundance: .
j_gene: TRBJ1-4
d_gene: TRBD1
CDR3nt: TGTGCCAGCTCACGGGGACAGGCAACTAATGAAAAACTGTTTTTT
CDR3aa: CASSRGQATNEKLFF

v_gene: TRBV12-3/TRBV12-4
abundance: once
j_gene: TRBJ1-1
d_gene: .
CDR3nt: TGTGCCAGCAGTTTCGTCGGAGTAGCTGAAGCTTTCTTT
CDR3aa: CASSFVGVAEAFF

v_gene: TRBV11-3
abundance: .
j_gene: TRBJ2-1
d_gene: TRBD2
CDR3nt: TGTGCCAGCAGCTTAAGGGGACTAGCGGGGGGGTACAATGAGCAGTTCTTC
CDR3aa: CASSLRGLAGGYNEQFF

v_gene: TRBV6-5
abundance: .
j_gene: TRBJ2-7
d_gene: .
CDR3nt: TGTGCCAGCGGGGGCCCCGCCTACGAGCAGTACTTC
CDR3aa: CASGGPAYEQYF

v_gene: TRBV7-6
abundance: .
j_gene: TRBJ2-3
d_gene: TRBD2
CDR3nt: TGTGCCAGCAGCCCCGGGCTAGCGGGGAGCACAGATACGCAGTATTTT
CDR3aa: CASSPGLAGSTDTQYF

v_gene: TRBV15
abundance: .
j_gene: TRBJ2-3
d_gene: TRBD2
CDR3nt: TGTGCCACCAGCTCGGGACTAGCGGGGGTTACAGATACGCAGTATTTT
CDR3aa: CATSSGLAGVTDTQYF

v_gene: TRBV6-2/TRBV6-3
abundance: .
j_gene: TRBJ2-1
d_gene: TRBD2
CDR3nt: TGTGCCAGCAGCCGATGGACTAGCGGGGGGGCCGAAAATGAGCAGTTCTTC
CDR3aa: CASSRWTSGGAENEQFF